This TCR beta chain comes out of a study of blood T cell repertoires in COVID-19. At the level of the study: The samples span acute and convalescent COVID-19 from the United States, Italy and Spain. Sample material is recorded as cDNA or gDNA derived from T cells, B-cell-depleted T cells, or PBMCs.

V shed 5 bases and J 7 bases; nucleotides not matched to a gene: 10. The CDR3 loop spans 14 amino acids. Germline values: CDR1 MRHNA, CDR2 SNTAGT. Per the study methods: Estimated nucleated cell counts came from reference gene primer amplification. TCRdb keeps only in-frame clones here, not all; method: immunoSEQ multiplex PCR. Clonal size and the V and J genes are those of that table, whereas D and trimming came from the DNA. This sample has around 100,000 clones, with nearly 85% found just once. This TCR came from a human donor in a cohort sampled during active or convalescent COVID-19. The genes are TRBV6-4 and TRBJ1-2, with 7 bases that match TRBD1. Sequenced input: peripheral blood. In DNA form, the CDR3 reads TGTGCCAGCAGTCCCGGGGGACAGCGCTTTGGCTACACCTTC. Residues: CASSPGGQRFGYTF.